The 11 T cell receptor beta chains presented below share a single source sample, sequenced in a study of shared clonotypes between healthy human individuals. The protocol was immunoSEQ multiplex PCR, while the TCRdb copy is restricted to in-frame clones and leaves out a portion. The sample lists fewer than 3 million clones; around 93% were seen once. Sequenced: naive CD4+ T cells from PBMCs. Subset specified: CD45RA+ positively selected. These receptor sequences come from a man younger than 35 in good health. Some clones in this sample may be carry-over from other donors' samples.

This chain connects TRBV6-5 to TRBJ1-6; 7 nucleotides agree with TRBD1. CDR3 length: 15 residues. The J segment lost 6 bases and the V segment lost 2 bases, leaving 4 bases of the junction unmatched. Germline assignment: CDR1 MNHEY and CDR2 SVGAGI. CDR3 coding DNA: TGTGCCAGCAGTTACGCGGGACAGCTTAATTCACCCCTCCACTTT. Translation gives CASSYAGQLNSPLHF.

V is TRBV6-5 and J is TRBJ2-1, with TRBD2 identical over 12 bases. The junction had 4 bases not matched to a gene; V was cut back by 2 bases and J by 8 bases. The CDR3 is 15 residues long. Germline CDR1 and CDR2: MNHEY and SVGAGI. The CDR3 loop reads CASSYKLAGGYEQFF. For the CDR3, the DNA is TGTGCCAGCAGTTACAAACTAGCGGGAGGATATGAGCAGTTCTTC.

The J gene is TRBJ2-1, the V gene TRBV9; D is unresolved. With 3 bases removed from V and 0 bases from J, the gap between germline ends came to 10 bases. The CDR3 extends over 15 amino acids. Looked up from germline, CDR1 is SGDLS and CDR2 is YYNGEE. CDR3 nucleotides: TGTGCCAGCAGCGAAAGCGCCCACTCCTACAATGAGCAGTTCTTC. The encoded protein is CASSESAHSYNEQFF.

CDR3 nucleotides: TGTGCCAGCTCACCGATGACTAGCGGGAGCCGAGAGACCCAGTACTTC. It specifies CASSPMTSGSRETQYF. The chain is built from TRBV18 and TRBJ2-5; 12 bases map to TRBD2. This CDR3 is built from 16 residues. The V gene's germline CDR1 is KGHSH and CDR2 LQKENI. Trimming cost V 3 bases and J 4 bases; bases outside gene matches: 6. The full variable domain, completed using reference TRBV18 and TRBJ2-5, is NAGVMQNPRHLVRRRGQEARLRCSPMKGHSHVYWYRQLPEEGLKFMVYLQKENIIDESGMPKERFSAEFPKEGPSILRIQQVVRGDSAAYFCASSPMTSGSRETQYFGPGTRLLVL.

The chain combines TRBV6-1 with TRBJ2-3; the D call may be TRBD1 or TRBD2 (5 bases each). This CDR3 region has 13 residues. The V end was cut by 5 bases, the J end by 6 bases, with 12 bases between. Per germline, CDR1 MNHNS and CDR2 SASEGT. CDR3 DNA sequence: TGTGCCAGCAGTCCGACCGGGGCGGATACGCAGTATTTT. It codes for CASSPTGADTQYF.

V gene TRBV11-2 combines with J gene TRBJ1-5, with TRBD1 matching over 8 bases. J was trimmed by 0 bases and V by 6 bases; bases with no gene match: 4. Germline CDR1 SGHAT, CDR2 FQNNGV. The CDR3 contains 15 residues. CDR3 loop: CASSRGTGSNQPQHF. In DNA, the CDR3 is TGTGCCAGCAGTCGAGGGACAGGTAGCAATCAGCCCCAGCATTTT.

The CDR3 coding sequence is TGTGCCAGCAGCCGCGGTGGCAGCGAGCTTGGAAACACCATATATTTT. This encodes CASSRGGSELGNTIYF. This chain connects TRBV7-9 to TRBJ1-3; unclear D gene. The ends were cut back, 5 bases at V and 3 bases at J, with 17 bases in the middle. CDR1 and CDR2 from the germline V gene are SEHNR and FQNEAQ (reference sequence). The CDR3 totals 16 residues.

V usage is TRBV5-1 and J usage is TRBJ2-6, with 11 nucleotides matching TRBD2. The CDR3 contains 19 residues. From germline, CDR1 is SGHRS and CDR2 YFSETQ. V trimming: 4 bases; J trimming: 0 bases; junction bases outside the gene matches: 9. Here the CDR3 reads CASSGTGTSGTSGANVLTF. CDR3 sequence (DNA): TGCGCCAGCAGCGGAACCGGGACTAGCGGAACCTCTGGGGCCAACGTCCTGACTTTC. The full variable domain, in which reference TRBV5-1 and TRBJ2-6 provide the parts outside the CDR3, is KAGVTQTPRYLIKTRGQQVTLSCSPISGHRSVSWYQQTPGQGLQFLFEYFSETQRNKGNFPGRFSGRQFSNSRSEMNVSTLELGDSALYLCASSGTGTSGTSGANVLTFGAGSRLTVL.

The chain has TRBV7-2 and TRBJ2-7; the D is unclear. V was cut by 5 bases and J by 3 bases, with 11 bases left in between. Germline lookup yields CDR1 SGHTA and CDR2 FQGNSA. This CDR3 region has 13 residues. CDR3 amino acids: CASSAGRHYEQYF. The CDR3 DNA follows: TGTGCCAGCAGCGCTGGACGGCACTACGAGCAGTACTTC. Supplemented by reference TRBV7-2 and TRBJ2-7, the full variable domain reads GAGVSQSPSNKVTEKGKDVELRCDPISGHTALYWYRQSLGQGLEFLIYFQGNSAPDKSGLPSDRFSAERTGGSVSTLTIQRTQQEDSAVYLCASSAGRHYEQYFGPGTRLTVT.

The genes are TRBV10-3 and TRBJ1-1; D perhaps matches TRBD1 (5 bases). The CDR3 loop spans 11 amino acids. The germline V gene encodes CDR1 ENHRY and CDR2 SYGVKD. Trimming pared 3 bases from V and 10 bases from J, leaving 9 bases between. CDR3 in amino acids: CAISEGVGAFF. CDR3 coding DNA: TGTGCCATCAGTGAAGGGGTAGGAGCTTTCTTT.

In nucleotides, the CDR3 is TGTGCCAGCTCACCAGGGCAGTTTGGCGAAAAACTGTTTTTT. Encoded protein: CASSPGQFGEKLFF. The rearrangement links TRBV18 to TRBJ1-4; no firm D call. Between the trimmed V and J ends, which lost 2 bases and 8 bases, there was a span of 12 bases. The length of the CDR3 is 14 residues. The germline gives CDR1 KGHSH, CDR2 LQKENI.